The 3 T cell receptor beta chains below all came from one sample that was sequenced in a study of T-cell reconstitution after alpha-beta-depleted transplantation in children. During its preparation, the TCRbeta library received unique molecular identifiers. Via MiXCR, TCRdb re-called the PCR reads, giving one row per CDR3 protein. This sample has 500,000 to 600,000 distinct CDR3 sequences, with around a third found just once. The sequencing here drew on PBMCs from the stem cell graft donor, taken from the stem cell graft. These receptors were obtained from a human donor who donated a stem cell graft to a child with aplastic anemia.

The rearrangement joins TRBV27 to TRBJ1-1; TRBD1 aligns across 9 bases. Trimming cost V 5 bases and J 4 bases; bases outside gene matches: 14. Per the germline V gene, CDR1 is MNHEY and CDR2 is SMNVEV (reference sequence). This CDR3 contains 17 residues. The CDR3 is CASSPSRDRVRGTEAFF. The CDR3 DNA follows: TGTGCCAGCAGTCCGTCCCGGGACAGGGTACGGGGCACTGAAGCTTTCTTT.

This clonotype was seen a handful of times. The chain carries TRBV5-6 and TRBJ1-2; possible D gene TRBD1, 6 bases. Germline V gene lookup returns CDR1 SGHDT and CDR2 YYEEEE. This CDR3 has 13 residues. V shed 4 bases and J shed 7 bases, with 14 bases lying between them. CDR3 sequence: CASSTPRGGGYTF. CDR3 DNA: TGTGCCAGCAGCACCCCCAGGGGTGGTGGCTACACCTTC.

This clonotype was seen a handful of times. The chain combines TRBV20-1 with TRBJ2-5; 10 nucleotides align to TRBD1. CDR1 DFQATT and CDR2 SNEGSKA come from the germline V gene (reference sequence). The CDR3 has 14 residues. The ends lost 3 bases at V and 5 bases at J; junction bases unmatched: 6. The chain's CDR3 is CSARDRGLVETQYF. CDR3 nucleotide sequence: TGCAGTGCTAGGGACAGGGGGTTGGTGGAGACCCAGTACTTC.